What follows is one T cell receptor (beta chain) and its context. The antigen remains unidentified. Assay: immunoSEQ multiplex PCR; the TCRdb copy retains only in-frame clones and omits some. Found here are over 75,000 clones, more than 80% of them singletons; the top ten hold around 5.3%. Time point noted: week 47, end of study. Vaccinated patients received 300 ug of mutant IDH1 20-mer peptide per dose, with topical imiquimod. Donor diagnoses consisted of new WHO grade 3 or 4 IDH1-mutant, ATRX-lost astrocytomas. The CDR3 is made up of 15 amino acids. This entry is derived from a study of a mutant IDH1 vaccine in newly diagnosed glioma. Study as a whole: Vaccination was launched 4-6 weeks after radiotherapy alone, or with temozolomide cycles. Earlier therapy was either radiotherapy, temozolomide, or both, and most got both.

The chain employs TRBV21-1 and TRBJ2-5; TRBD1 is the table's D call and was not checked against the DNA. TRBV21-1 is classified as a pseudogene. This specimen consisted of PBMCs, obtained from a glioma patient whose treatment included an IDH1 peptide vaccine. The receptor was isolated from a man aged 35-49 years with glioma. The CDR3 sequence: CASSRRGSGGETQYF. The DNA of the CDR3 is TGTGCCAGCAGCCGACGGGGGTCAGGGGGAGAGACCCAGTACTTC.